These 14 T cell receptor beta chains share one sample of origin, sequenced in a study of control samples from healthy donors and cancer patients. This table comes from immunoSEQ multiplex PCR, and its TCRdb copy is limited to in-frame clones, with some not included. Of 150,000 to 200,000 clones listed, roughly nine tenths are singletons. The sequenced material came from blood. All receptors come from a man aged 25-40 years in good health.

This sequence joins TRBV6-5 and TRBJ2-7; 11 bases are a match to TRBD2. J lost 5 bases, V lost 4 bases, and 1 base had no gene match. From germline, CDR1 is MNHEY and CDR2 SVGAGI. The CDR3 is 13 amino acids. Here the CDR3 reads CASSWGLADEQYF. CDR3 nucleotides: TGTGCCAGCAGTTGGGGACTAGCGGACGAGCAGTACTTC.

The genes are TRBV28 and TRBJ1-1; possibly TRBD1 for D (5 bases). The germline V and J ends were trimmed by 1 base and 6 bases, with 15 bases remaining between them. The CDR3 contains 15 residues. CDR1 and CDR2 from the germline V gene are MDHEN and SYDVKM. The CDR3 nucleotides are TGTGCCAGCAGTTTATCAGACCGCCTAGGGGCTGAAGCTTTCTTT. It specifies CASSLSDRLGAEAFF.

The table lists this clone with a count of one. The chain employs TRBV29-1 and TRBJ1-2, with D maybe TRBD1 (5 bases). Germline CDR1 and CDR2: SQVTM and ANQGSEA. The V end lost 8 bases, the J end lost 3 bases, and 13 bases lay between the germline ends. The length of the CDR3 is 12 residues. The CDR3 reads CSSSQGDYGYTF. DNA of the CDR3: TGCAGCTCCAGTCAAGGGGACTATGGCTACACCTTC.

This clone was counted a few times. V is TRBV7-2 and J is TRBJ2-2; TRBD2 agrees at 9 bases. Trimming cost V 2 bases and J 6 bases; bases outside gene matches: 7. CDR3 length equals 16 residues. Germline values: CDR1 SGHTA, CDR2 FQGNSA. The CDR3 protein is CASSLRSGTSPGELFF. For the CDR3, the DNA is TGTGCCAGCAGCTTACGGTCGGGGACTAGCCCCGGGGAGCTGTTTTTT. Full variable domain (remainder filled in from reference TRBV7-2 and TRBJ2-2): GAGVSQSPSNKVTEKGKDVELRCDPISGHTALYWYRQSLGQGLEFLIYFQGNSAPDKSGLPSDRFSAERTGGSVSTLTIQRTQQEDSAVYLCASSLRSGTSPGELFFGEGSRLTVL.

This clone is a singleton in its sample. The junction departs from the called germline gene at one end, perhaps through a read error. DNA of the CDR3: TGTGCCAGTAGTATCCTGGGGCACCCCAACATCGGGGAGCTGTTTTTT. Translating gives CASSILGHPNIGELFF. This chain uses TRBV19 with TRBJ2-2, with a possible D match to TRBD1 (5 bases). This CDR3 comprises 16 residues. Germline V gene sequence: CDR1 LNHDA, CDR2 SQIVND (reference sequence).

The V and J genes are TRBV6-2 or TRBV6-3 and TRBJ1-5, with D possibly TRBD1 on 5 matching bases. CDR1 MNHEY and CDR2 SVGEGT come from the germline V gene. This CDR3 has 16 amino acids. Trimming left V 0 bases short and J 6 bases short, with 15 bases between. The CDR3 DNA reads TGTGCCAGCAGTTACTCCAGGGCCCAGGGTAGTCAGCCCCAGCATTTT. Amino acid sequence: CASSYSRAQGSQPQHF.

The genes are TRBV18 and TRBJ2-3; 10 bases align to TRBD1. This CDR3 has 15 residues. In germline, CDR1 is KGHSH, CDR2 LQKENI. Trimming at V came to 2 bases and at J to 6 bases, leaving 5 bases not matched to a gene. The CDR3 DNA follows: TGTGCCAGCTCACCAGGGACAGGGGATTCTGATACGCAGTATTTT. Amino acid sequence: CASSPGTGDSDTQYF.

The CDR3 coding sequence is TGCAGCGTTAGAGACGGTACCTACGAGCAGTACTTC. Translating gives CSVRDGTYEQYF. The rearrangement links TRBV29-1 to TRBJ2-7; D not resolved. V was pared by 5 bases and J by 2 bases, with 10 bases between. The CDR3 totals 12 residues. Germline lookup yields CDR1 SQVTM and CDR2 ANQGSEA.

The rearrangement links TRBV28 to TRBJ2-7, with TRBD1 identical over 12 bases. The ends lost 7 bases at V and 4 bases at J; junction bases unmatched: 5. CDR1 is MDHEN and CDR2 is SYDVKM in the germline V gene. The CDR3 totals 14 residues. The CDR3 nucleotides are TGTGCCAGCAACCGGGACAGGGGGCGGTACGAGCAGTACTTC. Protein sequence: CASNRDRGRYEQYF.

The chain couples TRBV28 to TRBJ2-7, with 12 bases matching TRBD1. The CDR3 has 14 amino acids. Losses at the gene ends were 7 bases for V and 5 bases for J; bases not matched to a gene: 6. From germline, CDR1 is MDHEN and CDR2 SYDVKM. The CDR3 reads CASIMGQGAHEQYF. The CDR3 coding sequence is TGTGCCAGCATAATGGGACAGGGGGCCCACGAGCAGTACTTC.

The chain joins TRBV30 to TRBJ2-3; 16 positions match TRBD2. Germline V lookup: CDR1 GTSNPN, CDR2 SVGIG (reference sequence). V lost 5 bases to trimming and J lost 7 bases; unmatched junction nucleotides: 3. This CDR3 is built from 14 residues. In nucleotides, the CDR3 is TGTGCCTGGGGGACTAGCGGGAGGGAACATACGCAGTATTTT. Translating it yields CAWGTSGREHTQYF. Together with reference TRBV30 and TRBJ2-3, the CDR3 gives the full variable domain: SQTIHQWPATLVQPVGSPLSLECTVEGTSNPNLYWYRQAAGRGLQLLFYSVGIGQISSEVPQNLSASRPQDRQFILSSKKLLLSDSGFYLCAWGTSGREHTQYFGPGTRLTVL.

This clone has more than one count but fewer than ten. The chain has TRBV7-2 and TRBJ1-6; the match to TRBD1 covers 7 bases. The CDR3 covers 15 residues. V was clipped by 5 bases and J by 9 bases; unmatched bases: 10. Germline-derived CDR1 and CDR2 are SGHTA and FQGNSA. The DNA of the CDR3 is TGTGCCAGCAGCCTTCAACAGGGGCTGACTTCACCCCTCCACTTT. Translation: CASSLQQGLTSPLHF.

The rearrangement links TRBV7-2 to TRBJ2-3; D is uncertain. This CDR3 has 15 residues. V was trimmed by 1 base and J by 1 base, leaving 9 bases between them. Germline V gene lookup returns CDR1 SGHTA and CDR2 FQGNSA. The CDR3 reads CASSLGGRGTDTQYF. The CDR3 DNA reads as TGTGCCAGCAGCTTAGGCGGCCGGGGCACAGATACGCAGTATTTT.

This CDR3 is CASINGDYTGELFF. CDR3 bases: TGTGCCAGCATCAACGGGGATTACACCGGGGAGCTGTTTTTT. This chain links TRBV6-6 with TRBJ2-2, with TRBD2 as a possible D gene (5 bases). The germline gives CDR1 MNHNY, CDR2 SVGAGI (reference sequence). CDR3 length: 14 residues. Trimming removed 7 bases from V and 3 bases from J, with 12 bases in between.